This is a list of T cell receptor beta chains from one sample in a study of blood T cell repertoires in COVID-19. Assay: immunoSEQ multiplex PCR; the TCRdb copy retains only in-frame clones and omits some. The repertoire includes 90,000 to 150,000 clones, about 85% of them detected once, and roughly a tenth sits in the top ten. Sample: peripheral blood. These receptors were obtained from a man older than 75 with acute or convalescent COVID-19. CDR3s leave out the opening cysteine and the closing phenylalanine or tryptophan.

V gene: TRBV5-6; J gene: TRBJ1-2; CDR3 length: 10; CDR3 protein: ASSLRDNGYT
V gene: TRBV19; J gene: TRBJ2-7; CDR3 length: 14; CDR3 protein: ASSIYLATSLYEQY
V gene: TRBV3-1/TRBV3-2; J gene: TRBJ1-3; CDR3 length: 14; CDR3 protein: ASSQTPVRVGNTIY
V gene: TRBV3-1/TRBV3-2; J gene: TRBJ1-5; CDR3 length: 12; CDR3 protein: ASSQAGGNQPQH
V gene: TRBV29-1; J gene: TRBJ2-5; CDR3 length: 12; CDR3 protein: SVKDRGRQETQY
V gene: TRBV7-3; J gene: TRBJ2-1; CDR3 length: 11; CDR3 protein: ASSLNRLDEQF
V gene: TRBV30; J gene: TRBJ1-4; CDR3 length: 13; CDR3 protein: AWSVVAGGNEKLF
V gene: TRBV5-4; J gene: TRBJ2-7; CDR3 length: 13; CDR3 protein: ASSLGLAGAREQY
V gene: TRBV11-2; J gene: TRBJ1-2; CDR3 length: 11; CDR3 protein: ASSSSVTGQLH
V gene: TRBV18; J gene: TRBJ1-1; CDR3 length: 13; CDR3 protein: ASSPGQNPNTEAF
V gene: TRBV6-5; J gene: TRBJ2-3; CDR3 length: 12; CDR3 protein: ASRKGVGTDTQY
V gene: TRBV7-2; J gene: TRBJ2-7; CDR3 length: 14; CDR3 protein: ASSPGLADISYEQY
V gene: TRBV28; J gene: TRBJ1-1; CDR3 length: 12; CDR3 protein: ASRGDSKDTEAF
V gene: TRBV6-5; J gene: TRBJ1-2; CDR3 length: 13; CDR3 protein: ASSFRQSPAYGYT
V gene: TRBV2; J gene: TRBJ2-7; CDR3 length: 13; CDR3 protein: ASSDQDRLTYEQY
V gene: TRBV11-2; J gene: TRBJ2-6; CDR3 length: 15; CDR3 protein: ASSLVQGRSGANVLT
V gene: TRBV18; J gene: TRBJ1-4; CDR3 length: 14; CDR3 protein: ASSPRTGGVNEKLF
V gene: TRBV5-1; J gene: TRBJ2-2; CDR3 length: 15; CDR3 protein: ASSLGGGLERTGELF
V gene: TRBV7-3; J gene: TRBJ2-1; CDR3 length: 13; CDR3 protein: ASSRDRVSYNEQF
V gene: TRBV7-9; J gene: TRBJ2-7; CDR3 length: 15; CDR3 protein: ASSSSPSLRGEGEQY
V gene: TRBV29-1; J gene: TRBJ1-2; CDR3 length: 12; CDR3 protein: SVEGGQGGYGYT
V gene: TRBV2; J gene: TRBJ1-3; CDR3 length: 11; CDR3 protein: ASFQSHGNTIY
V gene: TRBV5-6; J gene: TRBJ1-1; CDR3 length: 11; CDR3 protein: ASSLYAATEAF
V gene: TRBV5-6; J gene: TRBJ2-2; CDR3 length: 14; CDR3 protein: ASRTRDRGLTGELF
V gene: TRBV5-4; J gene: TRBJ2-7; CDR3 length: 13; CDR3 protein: ASSLETGGSYEQY
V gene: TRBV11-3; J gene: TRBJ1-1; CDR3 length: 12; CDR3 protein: ASSLYGGNTEAF
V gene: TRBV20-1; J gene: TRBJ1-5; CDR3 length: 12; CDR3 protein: SASLGSSNQPQH
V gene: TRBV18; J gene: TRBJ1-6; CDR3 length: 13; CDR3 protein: ASSLIQGMDSPLH
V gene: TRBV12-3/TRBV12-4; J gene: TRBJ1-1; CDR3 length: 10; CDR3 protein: ASSDSYTEAF
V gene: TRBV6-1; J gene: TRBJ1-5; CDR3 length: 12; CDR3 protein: ASSEEGGGMPQH
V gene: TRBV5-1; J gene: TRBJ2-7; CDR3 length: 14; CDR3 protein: ASSLPPAGGSYEQY
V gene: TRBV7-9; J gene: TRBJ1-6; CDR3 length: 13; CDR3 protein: ASSSLSSYNSPLH
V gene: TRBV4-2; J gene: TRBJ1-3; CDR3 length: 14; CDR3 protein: ASSQDLKQGGNTIY
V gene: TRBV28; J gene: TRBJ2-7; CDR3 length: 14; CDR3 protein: ASSTPTGDEAREQY
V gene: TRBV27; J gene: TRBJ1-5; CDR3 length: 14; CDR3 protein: ASSPRDRGPNQPQH
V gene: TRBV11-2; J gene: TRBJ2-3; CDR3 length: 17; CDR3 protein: ASSLTSGGPAGPLDTQY
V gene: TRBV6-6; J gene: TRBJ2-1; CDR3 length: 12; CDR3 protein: ASTAGVFDNEQF
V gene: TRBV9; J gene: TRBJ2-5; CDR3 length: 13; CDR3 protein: ASSGSLVGAETQY
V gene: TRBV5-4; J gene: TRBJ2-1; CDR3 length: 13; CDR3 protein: ASSSGGTSYNEQF
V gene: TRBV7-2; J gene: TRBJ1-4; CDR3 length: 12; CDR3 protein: ASSTGLWDEKLF
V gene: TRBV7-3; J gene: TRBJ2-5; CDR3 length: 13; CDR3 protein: ASSKTGTFQETQY
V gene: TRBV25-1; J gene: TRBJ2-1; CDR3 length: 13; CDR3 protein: ASSFLAGVVDEQF
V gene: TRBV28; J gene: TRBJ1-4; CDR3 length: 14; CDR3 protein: ASRGWGDATNEKLF
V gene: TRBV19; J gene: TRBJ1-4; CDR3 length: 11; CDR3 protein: ASNRGDNEKLF
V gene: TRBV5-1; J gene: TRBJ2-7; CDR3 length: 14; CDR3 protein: ASSLFPSQGSYEQY
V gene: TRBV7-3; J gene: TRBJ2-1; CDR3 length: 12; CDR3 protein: ASGRDREDHEQF
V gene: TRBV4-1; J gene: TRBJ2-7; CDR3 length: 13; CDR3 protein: ASSHLYPSSYEQY
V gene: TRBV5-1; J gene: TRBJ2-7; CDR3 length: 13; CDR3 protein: ASSLGGQGPYEQY
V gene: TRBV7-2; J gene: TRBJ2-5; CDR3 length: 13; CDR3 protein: ASSLRLGAQETQY
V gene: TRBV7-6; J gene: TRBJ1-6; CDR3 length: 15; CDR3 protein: ASSLVARGLNNSPLH
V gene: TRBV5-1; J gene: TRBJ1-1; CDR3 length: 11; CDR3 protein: ASSPDGRGEAF
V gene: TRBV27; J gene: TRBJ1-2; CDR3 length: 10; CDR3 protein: ASSSTGTGYT
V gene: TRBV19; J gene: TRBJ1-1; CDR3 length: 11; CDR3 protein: ASKGPGNTEAF
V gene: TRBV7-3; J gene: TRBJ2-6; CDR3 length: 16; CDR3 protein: ASSLIATGVLGANVLT